This paragraph reports one TCR beta chain. Germline V CDR1 and CDR2: MNHNY, SVGAGI (reference sequence). The ends lost 0 bases at V and 4 bases at J; junction bases unmatched: 7. The CDR3 is 16 amino acids. The sample comes from a study of OX40 agonist ivuxolimab in advanced cancers. Only in-frame clones appear in the TCRdb table, and some are missing; sequencing was by immunoSEQ multiplex PCR. Of 55,000 to 85,000 clones listed, about 85% are singletons. The gene calls are TRBV6-6 and TRBJ2-7; TRBD1 aligns across 9 bases. The TCR originated in an adult with an advanced solid tumor such as melanoma, head and neck, liver or kidney cancer. The sequencing here drew on CD4+ or CD8+ T cells sorted from blood, taken in a trial of the OX40 agonist ivuxolimab. The CDR3 nucleotides read TGTGCCAGCAGTTACTCGCGGGACAGGGCGGATTACGAGCAGTACTTC. Amino acid sequence: CASSYSRDRADYEQYF.